The 15 T cell receptor beta chains below were found in one sample sequenced in a study of cytomegalovirus exposure and HLA in healthy donors. Only in-frame clones appear in the TCRdb table, and some are missing; sequencing was by immunoSEQ multiplex PCR. The sample includes about 360,000 clones, roughly 85% seen only once; the top ten take under 0.95%. The source material was PBMCs. These receptors were obtained from a woman under 30 in good health and CMV-seronegative.

The chain is built from TRBV11-2 and TRBJ2-1; D uncertain. The CDR3 consists of 15 residues. Trimming took off 1 base at V and 0 bases at J, with 7 bases between the two ends. Germline V CDR1 and CDR2: SGHAT, FQNNGV. CDR3 protein: CASSLGSDSYNEQFF. The DNA for the CDR3 is TGTGCCAGCAGCTTAGGGAGCGACTCCTACAATGAGCAGTTCTTC.

There are a few counts of this clone. The chain recombines TRBV2 with TRBJ2-7, with a possible D match to TRBD1 (7 bases). The ends were cut back, 11 bases at V and 2 bases at J, with 16 bases in the middle. CDR1 is SNHLY and CDR2 is FYNNEI in the germline V gene. This CDR3 comprises 13 residues. The CDR3 loop reads CAGRTGLTYEQYF. CDR3 in DNA: TGTGCCGGGAGGACAGGTCTGACCTACGAGCAGTACTTC.

V gene TRBV10-3 combines with J gene TRBJ2-2; 15 bases fit TRBD2. Germline CDR1 ENHRY, CDR2 SYGVKD. V was clipped by 7 bases and J by 8 bases; unmatched bases: 11. This CDR3 has 17 amino acids. The CDR3, as DNA: TGTGCCATCAACCCGGGACTAGCGGGAGGACGGGCGGGGGAGCTGTTTTTT. It specifies CAINPGLAGGRAGELFF.

The chain combines TRBV27 with TRBJ2-2, with 8 positions matching TRBD1. From germline, CDR1 is MNHEY and CDR2 SMNVEV (reference sequence). The CDR3 sequence is 17 residues long. The trim removed 6 bases at V and 1 base at J, leaving 10 bases unmatched. CDR3 protein: CASSSIYGTGNTGELFF. In nucleotides, the CDR3 is TGTGCCAGCAGCAGTATCTACGGGACAGGGAACACCGGGGAGCTGTTTTTT.

This chain joins TRBV12-5 and TRBJ2-7; TRBD1 aligns across 8 bases. The trim removed 6 bases at V and 1 base at J, leaving 11 bases unmatched. Germline V gene sequence: CDR1 LGHNT, CDR2 FRNRAP. This CDR3 is built from 16 residues. CDR3 bases: TGTGCTAGTGGCACAGTTCAGGGGGCTGGGTCCTACGAGCAGTACTTC. It specifies CASGTVQGAGSYEQYF.

The chain has TRBV5-1 and TRBJ2-5, with D maybe TRBD1 (6 bases). Per the germline V gene, CDR1 is SGHRS and CDR2 is YFSETQ. V lost 0 bases, J lost 5 bases, and 11 bases lay in between. This CDR3 has 14 amino acids. The CDR3 sequence is CASSLEQGWETQYF. As DNA, the CDR3 is TGCGCCAGCAGCTTGGAACAGGGTTGGGAGACCCAGTACTTC.

The chain links TRBV5-1 to TRBJ2-6, with D possibly being TRBD2 (6 bases). CDR3 length: 16 residues. Germline V gene lookup returns CDR1 SGHRS and CDR2 YFSETQ. Trimming shortened V by 1 base and J by 0 bases, and 8 bases separated the two germline ends. The CDR3 nucleotides read TGCGCCAGCAGCTTGAGGCGGGACTCTGGGGCCAACGTCCTGACTTTC. The encoded protein is CASSLRRDSGANVLTF.

The chain is built from TRBV6-4 and TRBJ2-1; maybe TRBD1 (6 bases). V was pared by 4 bases and J by 0 bases, with 13 bases between. CDR1 and CDR2 (germline): MRHNA, SNTAGT. This CDR3 is built from 16 residues. The CDR3 DNA follows: TGTGCCAGCAGTGGCACAGGGACGAGCTCCTACAATGAGCAGTTCTTC. Its protein is CASSGTGTSSYNEQFF.

This chain connects TRBV5-1 to TRBJ1-3; D perhaps matches TRBD1 (6 bases). The germline V gene encodes CDR1 SGHRS and CDR2 YFSETQ. V was clipped by 0 bases and J by 2 bases, with 15 bases between them. This CDR3 spans 17 amino acids. The CDR3 DNA reads TGCGCCAGCAGCTTGGTTGGGGTTCCAGGGGCTGGAAACACCATATATTTT. This sequence encodes CASSLVGVPGAGNTIYF. The full variable domain, completed using reference TRBV5-1 and TRBJ1-3, is KAGVTQTPRYLIKTRGQQVTLSCSPISGHRSVSWYQQTPGQGLQFLFEYFSETQRNKGNFPGRFSGRQFSNSRSEMNVSTLELGDSALYLCASSLVGVPGAGNTIYFGEGSWLTVV.

This clone came up a few times. Germline is not matched at one junction end, which may reflect a read error. The chain employs TRBV19 and TRBJ2-7; possible D gene TRBD2, 6 bases. Germline values: CDR1 LNHDA, CDR2 SQIVND (reference sequence). The CDR3 contains 15 residues. CDR3 nucleotide sequence: TGTGCCAGTAATATAAGCGGGTATAGCTCCTACGAGCAGTACTTC. Translated: CASNISGYSSYEQYF.

This rearrangement joins TRBV9 to TRBJ2-5; a weak D match, TRBD1 (6 bases). CDR1 is SGDLS and CDR2 is YYNGEE in the germline V gene. The ends were cut back, 3 bases at V and 6 bases at J, with 24 bases in the middle. The CDR3 spans 17 residues. The CDR3 region is CASSGNSRTAHQKTQYF. CDR3 sequence (DNA): TGTGCCAGCAGCGGTAATTCGCGGACAGCTCACCAGAAGACCCAGTACTTC.

This chain connects TRBV13 to TRBJ2-3, with TRBD2 as a possible D gene (5 bases). Trimming removed 5 bases at V and 1 base at J, with 16 bases between. Germline CDR1 reads PRHDT; CDR2 reads FYEKMQ (reference sequence). This CDR3 is built from 16 residues. The CDR3: CASSPRVQRRTDTQYF. The CDR3 nucleotides are TGTGCCAGCAGCCCCCGAGTCCAGCGGCGCACAGATACGCAGTATTTT.

The CDR3, as DNA: TGTGCCAGCAGTCTCTGGCCCTACGAGCAGTACTTC. It is translated as CASSLWPYEQYF. The chain employs TRBV28 and TRBJ2-7, with unresolved D. This CDR3 spans 12 amino acids. The V end was cut by 5 bases, the J end by 2 bases, with 7 bases between. Germline V gene lookup returns CDR1 MDHEN and CDR2 SYDVKM.

V usage is TRBV28 and J usage is TRBJ2-7; 10 bases are a match to TRBD1. V dropped 8 bases and J dropped 5; count of bases not matched to a gene: 15. Germline V gene sequence: CDR1 MDHEN, CDR2 SYDVKM. This CDR3 is built from 16 residues. The CDR3 nucleotides are TGTGCCAGCGGCGGGACCCCGGGACAGGGGCGCGACGAGCAGTACTTC. Amino acid sequence: CASGGTPGQGRDEQYF.

CDR3 DNA sequence: TGTGCCAGCAGCTTCGGGGTGAATCAGCCCCAGCATTTT. As protein: CASSFGVNQPQHF. The rearrangement uses TRBV5-8 and TRBJ1-5; D is unresolved. The germline gives CDR1 SGHTS, CDR2 YDEGEE. Trimming removed 2 bases from V and 4 bases from J, with 7 bases in between. CDR3 length: 13 residues.